What follows are 4 T cell receptor beta chains derived from one specimen sequenced in a study of immune heterogeneity within non-small cell lung tumors. In a multiplex PCR, 32 V and 13 J primers amplified TCR beta CDR3. MiXCR, applied by TCRdb to the multiplex PCR reads, yields one record per CDR3 protein. The sample shows 2,000 to 3,000 distinct CDR3 sequences, roughly 29% of them seen only once. Template was bulk tumor genomic DNA, 550 to 650 ng per sample. Several biopsies were collected from each primary tumor during surgery. They were spaced as far apart as possible within the tumor mass. Patients with untreated, newly diagnosed non-small cell lung cancer underwent curative surgery. Sequenced sample: lung tumor tissue. The receptors shown here come from a man aged 50 to 60 with non-small cell lung cancer.

This clonotype was picked up many times. The chain carries TRBV3-1 and TRBJ1-3; D gene unclear. Germline CDR1 reads LGHDT; CDR2 reads YNNKEL (reference sequence). Trimming left V 1 base short and J 4 bases short, with 11 bases between. The CDR3 is 15 residues long. The CDR3 DNA follows: TGTGCCAGCAGCCAAGTACCAACTCCGGGAAACACCATATATTTT. Translated: CASSQVPTPGNTIYF.

This chain connects TRBV20-1 to TRBJ1-5; D is unresolved. The CDR3 has 15 residues. V lost 7 bases to trimming and J lost 0 bases, with 16 bases between them. Germline assignment: CDR1 DFQATT and CDR2 SNEGSKA (reference sequence). The CDR3 loop reads CSVKRAGNSNQPQHF. The CDR3 DNA is TGCAGTGTCAAGAGGGCAGGAAATAGCAATCAGCCCCAGCATTTT.

This clonotype is judged medium-sized (0.01 to 0.1%). The V call is TRBV28, the J call TRBJ1-6; possible D gene TRBD1, 6 bases. The V end lost 8 bases, the J end lost 5 bases, and 19 bases lay between the germline ends. CDR1 is MDHEN and CDR2 is SYDVKM in the germline V gene. The CDR3 is made up of 16 amino acids. The CDR3 DNA reads as TGTGCCAGCGGGGCCGACGAAGGGGGAAATAATTCACCCCTCCACTTT. Amino acids: CASGADEGGNNSPLHF.

This clonotype is labeled as medium-sized. The chain is built from TRBV19 and TRBJ2-5; D unclear. CDR1 is LNHDA and CDR2 is SQIVND in the germline V gene (reference sequence). This CDR3 has 13 residues. Trimming removed 7 bases from V and 0 bases from J, with 9 bases in between. The CDR3, as DNA: TGTGCCAGTAATCCGACGGACCAAGAGACCCAGTACTTC. Translating it yields CASNPTDQETQYF.